This TCR beta chain was recorded in a study of OX40 agonist ivuxolimab in advanced cancers. For the study at large: Dose-escalation patients suffered from hepatocellular carcinoma, melanoma, renal cell or head and neck cancer.

As for this clone: Its target is unknown.

Patients who had autoimmune disease history or got systemic immunosuppression were left out. The table came from immunoSEQ multiplex PCR; TCRdb's copy has only in-frame clones and leaves some out. The data hold tens of thousands of clones, with roughly 80% observed a single time. General study findings and limits: Average numbers of expanded clones were greater in CD8+ T cells than in CD4+. At 0.1 to 3.0 mg/kg, clonal expansion of CD4+ and CD8+ blood T cells had occurred by week 6.

Trimming shortened V by 3 bases and J by 7 bases, and 34 bases separated the two germline ends. Germline CDR1 MDHEN, CDR2 SYDVKM. CDR3 length: 20 amino acids. The J gene is TRBJ2-7, the V gene TRBV28, with a possible D match to TRBD2 (5 bases). The starting material was CD4+ or CD8+ T cells sorted from blood, obtained in a trial of the OX40 agonist ivuxolimab. The receptor's source is an adult with an advanced solid tumor such as melanoma, head and neck, liver or kidney cancer. The DNA of the CDR3 is TGTGCCAGCAGTTTCCCCTCTGTTGCCCTTAAAGCGGACTTGTCGAGGGAGCAGTACTTC. Translation: CASSFPSVALKADLSREQYF.